The clone carrying this T cell receptor beta chain was observed a few times. Its antigen is unidentified. The PCR contained 60 Vbeta and 13 Jbeta primers. Here immunoSEQ multiplex PCR was the method, and the copy in TCRdb shows in-frame clones only, minus some. The table shows approximately 170,000 clones, with roughly four fifths occurring only once. These data belong to a study of cytomegalovirus exposure and HLA in healthy donors. Overall study results and limits: Later analysis indicated greater clonal expansion among HLA-associated TCR beta chains than among equally common other chains. For most TCR beta V segments, an earlier analysis put the productive rate at about 87% or about 30% of the time.

J lost 1 base, V lost 5 bases, and 9 bases had no gene match. CDR1 SGHVS and CDR2 FQNEAQ come from the germline V gene. The CDR3 is 18 residues long. The receptor was derived from a woman between 25 and 40 years old in good health and CMV-seropositive. The gene calls are TRBV7-8 and TRBJ2-4, with TRBD2 matching 12 bases. Source material: PBMCs. The CDR3 DNA reads TGTGCCAGCAGCGTTGGGCTAGCGGGGGGGCCGGCCAAAAACATTCAGTACTTC. It specifies CASSVGLAGGPAKNIQYF. The whole variable domain, filled in from reference TRBV7-8 and TRBJ2-4, reads GAGVSQSPRYKVAKRGQDVALRCDPISGHVSLFWYQQALGQGPEFLTYFQNEAQLDKSGLPSDRFFAERPEGSVSTLKIQRTQQEDSAVYLCASSVGLAGGPAKNIQYFGAGTRLSVL.